The clone carrying this T cell receptor (beta chain) was observed many times. Amplification of TCR beta CDR3 regions was performed using RNA transcripts as template. A first-round RT-PCR of the TCR CDR3 used the HTBI primer set. Each CDR3 protein is one row after TCRdb ran MiXCR on the multiplex PCR reads. The sample lists about 350,000 distinct CDR3 sequences; 17% were seen once. The data are from a study of T cells in Graves' hyperthyroidism and ophthalmopathy. About the study: At initial diagnosis, before any treatment had begun, peripheral blood was obtained.

The CDR3 spans 15 residues. V shed 5 bases and J shed 3 bases, with 16 bases lying between them. Germline V gene data show CDR1 as SGHTA and CDR2 as FQGNSA. V and J are TRBV7-2 and TRBJ1-1, with a possible D match to TRBD1 (5 bases). This TCR was sampled from a woman in her twenties or thirties with Graves' hyperthyroidism that later progressed to Graves' ophthalmopathy. Sequencing was performed on blood. For the CDR3, the DNA is TGTGCCAGCAGCCCGGGACCGGGCGCGGACACTGAAGCTTTCTTT. This encodes CASSPGPGADTEAFF.